The clone carrying this T cell receptor beta chain was counted a few times. The data were obtained in a study of blood T cell repertoires in COVID-19. Per the authors' pipeline: Reference gene primer amplification gave estimated nucleated cell counts. Assay: immunoSEQ multiplex PCR; the TCRdb copy retains only in-frame clones and omits some. V and J calls and clone size follow that table, whereas D and trimming were derived from the DNA. The sample carries about 140,000 clones, around 87% recorded once. The V segment lost 7 bases and the J segment 7 bases; nucleotides outside the gene matches: 7. The V gene's germline CDR1 is MDHEN and CDR2 SYDVKM. The CDR3 consists of 15 residues.

Sequencing was carried out using peripheral blood. The receptor was derived from a human donor in a cohort sampled during active COVID-19. J is TRBJ2-1 and V is TRBV28, with 13 bases matching TRBD2. The CDR3 loop reads CASNPTSGRRNEQFF. The DNA for the CDR3 is TGTGCCAGCAACCCGACTAGCGGGAGGCGGAATGAGCAGTTCTTC.